A single sample gave rise to the 17 T cell receptor beta chains below, sequenced in a study of siplizumab effects on memory and regulatory T cells. The protocol was immunoSEQ multiplex PCR, while the TCRdb copy is restricted to in-frame clones and leaves out a portion. Among about 75,000 clones, 93% were seen once, and the ten largest hold 5%. The specimen sequenced was CD8+ T cells sorted from blood. These TCRs come from a human donor in good health.

CDR3 amino acids: CASSVGNLSADTQYF. CDR3 DNA: TGTGCCAGCAGTGTCGGTAATTTGAGTGCAGATACGCAGTATTTT. The gene calls are TRBV2 and TRBJ2-3; D remains ambiguous. Germline CDR1 reads SNHLY; CDR2 reads FYNNEI. The CDR3 runs to 15 residues. The germline V and J ends were trimmed by 4 bases and 4 bases, with 15 bases remaining between them. The whole variable domain, remainder taken from reference TRBV2 and TRBJ2-3, is EPEVTQTPSHQVTQMGQEVILRCVPISNHLYFYWYRQILGQKVEFLVSFYNNEISEKSEIFDDQFSVERPDGSNFTLKIRSTKLEDSAMYFCASSVGNLSADTQYFGPGTRLTVL.

The J gene is TRBJ2-1, the V gene TRBV5-4; D is ambiguous. Germline V gene data show CDR1 as SGHNT and CDR2 as YYREEE (reference sequence). This CDR3 is 11 amino acids long. Deletions cut 4 bases from V and 4 bases from J, with 3 bases between. This chain's CDR3 is CASSVYNEQFF. The CDR3 DNA sequence: TGTGCCAGCAGCGTGTACAATGAGCAGTTCTTC.

V usage is TRBV5-4 and J usage is TRBJ1-6; TRBD1 aligns across 8 bases. The CDR3 extends over 15 amino acids. CDR1 and CDR2 from the germline V gene are SGHNT and YYREEE (reference sequence). The V gene end was trimmed by 2 bases and the J gene end by 7 bases; junction bases not matched to a gene: 5. The chain's CDR3 is CASSFGQGINSPLHF. The DNA of the CDR3 is TGTGCCAGCAGCTTCGGACAGGGCATAAATTCACCCCTCCACTTT.

The V gene is TRBV4-2, the J gene TRBJ1-2, with TRBD1 matching over 7 bases. V gave up 4 bases and J gave up 2 bases; unmatched junction bases: 16. The germline V gene has CDR1 LGHNA and CDR2 YNFKEQ. This CDR3 has 18 residues. For the CDR3, the DNA is TGTGCCAGCAGCCTCAGGGGGGTCGAAGAAGGCGAGAACTATGGCTACACCTTC. Encoded protein: CASSLRGVEEGENYGYTF.

The genes are TRBV2 and TRBJ2-7; TRBD1 is a possible D gene (5 bases). Germline loops: CDR1 SNHLY, CDR2 FYNNEI. This CDR3 spans 16 amino acids. V was pared by 6 bases and J by 4 bases, with 22 bases between. The CDR3 loop reads CASSDPIGTGLYEQYF. DNA for the CDR3: TGTGCCAGCAGCGACCCCATCGGTACAGGCCTATACGAGCAGTACTTC.

The genes are TRBV5-4 and TRBJ1-2, with 7 positions matching TRBD1. The CDR3 contains 14 residues. Germline-derived CDR1 and CDR2 are SGHNT and YYREEE (reference sequence). Trimming took 1 base from V and 3 from J; bases not matched to a gene: 3. The CDR3 DNA reads TGTGCCAGCAGCTTGACAGGGGCGGACTATGGCTACACCTTC. Translated, it gives CASSLTGADYGYTF.

The V gene is TRBV5-1, the J gene TRBJ1-1; D is uncertain. The germline gives CDR1 SGHRS, CDR2 YFSETQ. The CDR3 spans 11 residues. The V gene lost 3 bases and the J gene lost 2 bases, with 2 bases spanning the gap. The CDR3 protein is CASSSNTEAFF. CDR3 in DNA: TGCGCCAGCAGCTCTAACACTGAAGCTTTCTTT.

V usage is TRBV6-5 and J usage is TRBJ2-3; D remains ambiguous. The V gene's germline CDR1 is MNHEY and CDR2 SVGAGI. V shed 6 bases and J shed 3 bases, with 10 bases lying between them. The CDR3 runs 13 residues. CDR3 DNA: TGTGCCAGCAGCTTTAGCAGTACAGATACGCAGTATTTT. Protein product: CASSFSSTDTQYF.

This clone occurred once. The rearrangement joins TRBV27 to TRBJ2-2; 7 nucleotides agree with TRBD2. V dropped 5 bases and J dropped 5; count of bases not matched to a gene: 2. Per the germline V gene, CDR1 is MNHEY and CDR2 is SMNVEV (reference sequence). The CDR3 is 13 residues long. DNA for the CDR3: TGTGCCAGCAGTCCAGCGGGAACCGGGGAGCTGTTTTTT. Protein sequence: CASSPAGTGELFF.

V gene TRBV27 combines with J gene TRBJ2-7; no clear D gene. This CDR3 has 12 residues. Trimming shortened V by 8 bases and J by 5 bases, and 13 bases separated the two germline ends. The germline gives CDR1 MNHEY, CDR2 SMNVEV (reference sequence). CDR3 region: CASYQMVDEQYF. In nucleotides, the CDR3 is TGTGCCAGCTACCAAATGGTCGACGAGCAGTACTTC.

V and J are TRBV5-6 and TRBJ2-7, with 11 bases fitting TRBD1. The length of the CDR3 is 18 residues. The junction had 13 bases not matched to a gene; V was cut back by 4 bases and J by 1 base. CDR1 and CDR2 from the germline V gene are SGHDT and YYEEEE. The CDR3 here is CASSPDRGLFTMSYEQYF. The CDR3, as DNA: TGTGCCAGCAGCCCGGACAGGGGGCTTTTCACAATGTCCTACGAGCAGTACTTC.

The chain joins TRBV7-9 to TRBJ2-5; D might be TRBD2 (6 bases). With 5 bases removed from V and 1 base from J, the gap between germline ends came to 17 bases. The germline gives CDR1 SEHNR, CDR2 FQNEAQ (reference sequence). The CDR3 runs to 16 residues. CDR3 bases: TGTGCCAGCAGCCTGTCGGGACTCAACCCCCAAGAGACCCAGTACTTC. This gives the protein CASSLSGLNPQETQYF.

V usage is TRBV27 and J usage is TRBJ1-1; a possible D gene is TRBD1 (5 bases). The CDR3 loop spans 14 amino acids. V was shortened by 3 bases and J by 1 base, with 9 bases between the two germline ends. CDR1 is MNHEY, CDR2 SMNVEV, per germline (reference sequence). In DNA form, the CDR3 reads TGTGCCAGCAGTTTTCGGGGGGGGAACACTGAAGCTTTCTTT. It specifies CASSFRGGNTEAFF.

The rearrangement uses TRBV7-2 and TRBJ1-2, with D uncertain. Trimming took 2 bases from V and 0 from J, leaving 10 bases between them. Per germline, CDR1 SGHTA and CDR2 FQGNSA. This CDR3 has 15 residues. The DNA for the CDR3 is TGTGCCAGCAGCTTAATCCTGACATCTAACTATGGCTACACCTTC. It translates to CASSLILTSNYGYTF.

This clone is classed as medium-sized. The chain employs TRBV5-4 and TRBJ2-7; 8 bases agree with TRBD1. With 7 bases clipped from V and 0 bases from J, the junction kept 3 bases outside the gene matches. CDR1 SGHNT and CDR2 YYREEE come from the germline V gene (reference sequence). The CDR3 spans 13 residues. The CDR3 spells CASGDRSSYEQYF. In DNA, the CDR3 is TGTGCCAGCGGGGACAGGAGCTCCTACGAGCAGTACTTC. Based on the CDR3 plus reference TRBV5-4 and TRBJ2-7, the full variable domain is ETGVTQSPTHLIKTRGQQVTLRCSSQSGHNTVSWYQQALGQGPQFIFQYYREEENGRGNFPPRFSGLQFPNYSSELNVNALELDDSALYLCASGDRSSYEQYFGPGTRLTVT.

The chain links TRBV6-6 to TRBJ2-7; D gene unclear. Per germline, CDR1 MNHNY and CDR2 SVGAGI (reference sequence). The CDR3 runs 15 residues. V dropped 0 bases and J dropped 5 bases, with 14 bases sitting between them. CDR3 in DNA: TGTGCCAGCAGTTACTCGAAGGTACCGAGCCACGAGCAGTACTTC. It is translated as CASSYSKVPSHEQYF.

V and J are TRBV14 and TRBJ1-2, with D possibly matching TRBD1 (5 bases). Trimming stripped 1 base from V and 4 bases from J, with 10 bases between. CDR1 and CDR2 (germline): SGHDN, FVKESK. This CDR3 is 14 amino acids long. This chain's CDR3 is CASSQGGGGYGYTF. DNA for the CDR3: TGTGCCAGCAGCCAAGGGGGCGGGGGCTATGGCTACACCTTC.